The clone carrying this T cell receptor (beta chain) was seen only a few times. The CDR3 totals 14 residues. V was trimmed by 8 bases and J by 3 bases, leaving 14 bases between them. The germline CDR1 and CDR2 sequences are MDHEN and SYDVKM. The source of the sample is a study of T cell changes during pregnancy in multiple sclerosis. The repertoire was sequenced with immunoSEQ multiplex PCR; TCRdb's copy has only in-frame clones and lacks some. The sample lists tens of thousands of clones, 88% seen once, with just over 0.55% in the top ten. The sequencing used CD4+ T cells from peripheral blood mononuclear cells, collected in the first trimester of pregnancy. The sequence came from a female donor with multiple sclerosis, enrolled in a pregnancy study. The rearrangement uses TRBV28 and TRBJ1-5; D possibly corresponds to TRBD1 (6 bases). CDR3 nucleotides: TGTGCCAGCCGGGGAGGGGGTAACAATCAGCCCCAGCATTTT. Translation: CASRGGGNNQPQHF. Variable domain in full (rest from reference TRBV28 and TRBJ1-5): DVKVTQSSRYLVKRTGEKVFLECVQDMDHENMFWYRQDPGLGLRLIYFSYDVKMKEKGDIPEGYSVSREKKERFSLILESASTNQTSMYLCASRGGGNNQPQHFGDGTRLSIL.